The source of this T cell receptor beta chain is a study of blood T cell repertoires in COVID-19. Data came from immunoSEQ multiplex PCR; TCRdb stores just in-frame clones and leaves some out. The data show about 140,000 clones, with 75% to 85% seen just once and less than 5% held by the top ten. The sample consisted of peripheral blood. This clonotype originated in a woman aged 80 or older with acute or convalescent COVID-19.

CDR3 in amino acids: CASSEWDLSTDTQYF. The CDR3 nucleotides are TGTGCCAGCAGCGAGTGGGACTTAAGCACAGATACGCAGTATTTT. The chain employs TRBV2 and TRBJ2-3; D is perhaps TRBD2 (6 bases). CDR1 SNHLY and CDR2 FYNNEI come from the germline V gene. The V gene lost 6 bases and the J gene lost 0 bases, with 13 bases spanning the gap. The CDR3 runs 15 residues. The full variable domain, rest sourced from reference TRBV2 and TRBJ2-3, is EPEVTQTPSHQVTQMGQEVILRCVPISNHLYFYWYRQILGQKVEFLVSFYNNEISEKSEIFDDQFSVERPDGSNFTLKIRSTKLEDSAMYFCASSEWDLSTDTQYFGPGTRLTVL.